These T cell receptor beta chains were read from a single sample in a study of CDR3 diversity in severe acne. From the PCR reads, TCRdb called clonotypes with MiXCR, one entry per CDR3 protein. The sample carries more than 70,000 distinct CDR3 sequences, about half recorded once. Source material: blood. These receptors came from a male donor with severe acne vulgaris. Both conserved end residues are part of each CDR3. A D gene is named only where the DNA matches it firmly. Only part of the rows carry a size: once, few, many, or a class if the clone is expanded.

>.|TRBV25-1|.|TRBJ2-5
CASSGDETAQETQYF
TGTGCCAGCAGTGGGGACGAGACGGCTCAAGAGACCCAGTACTTC
>.|TRBV29-1|.|TRBJ2-7
CSVSGTGKIYEQYF
TGCAGCGTTTCCGGGACGGGGAAGATCTACGAGCAGTACTTC
>few|TRBV18|TRBD2|TRBJ2-1
CASSDSGTSGTLNEQFF
TGTGCCAGCTCGGATTCCGGGACTAGCGGGACTTTAAATGAGCAGTTCTTC
>.|TRBV24-1|TRBD2|TRBJ2-5
CATSDTTSGSQETQYF
TGTGCCACCAGTGACACGACTAGCGGGAGTCAAGAGACCCAGTACTTC
>.|TRBV6-5|.|TRBJ1-1
CASSQRGGTEAFF
TGTGCCAGCAGTCAAAGAGGGGGCACTGAAGCTTTCTTT
>medium-sized|TRBV24-1|.|TRBJ2-2
CATSDFPRADTGELFF
TGTGCCACCAGTGATTTCCCCAGGGCGGACACCGGGGAGCTGTTTTTT
>.|TRBV19|.|TRBJ2-6
CASSIRFQSGANVLTF
TGTGCCAGTAGTATACGGTTTCAGTCTGGGGCCAACGTCCTGACTTTC
>.|TRBV15|.|TRBJ1-1
CATSRVQNTEAFF
TGTGCCACCAGCAGAGTACAGAACACTGAAGCTTTCTTT
>.|TRBV9|.|TRBJ2-7
CASSQERGGSYEQYF
TGTGCCAGCAGCCAAGAAAGAGGCGGATCCTACGAGCAGTACTTC
>few|TRBV11-2|.|TRBJ2-5
CASSPRGKETQYF
TGTGCCAGCAGCCCGAGGGGGAAAGAGACCCAGTACTTC
>.|TRBV25-1|TRBD1|TRBJ2-7
CASSDLGQGAYEQYF
TGTGCCAGCAGTGATTTGGGACAGGGGGCCTACGAGCAGTACTTC
>.|TRBV20-1|.|TRBJ2-7
CSAIRSGTNNYEQYF
TGCAGTGCTATTAGGTCCGGGACAAATAACTACGAGCAGTACTTC
>.|TRBV7-2|.|TRBJ2-3
CASQPAGLQSTDTQYF
TGTGCCAGCCAACCTGCTGGGCTTCAGAGCACAGATACGCAGTATTTT
>medium-sized|TRBV5-1|TRBD1|TRBJ1-2
CASSSQRGLGYTF
TGCGCCAGCAGCTCGCAAAGGGGGCTCGGCTACACCTTC
>few|TRBV25-1|.|TRBJ1-2
CASSEGVGPGICYTF
TGTGCCAGCAGTGAAGGCGTCGGGCCAGGGATTTGTTACACCTTC
>.|TRBV5-1|TRBD2|TRBJ2-7
CASSLGTSGSREQYF
TGCGCCAGCAGCTTGGGGACTAGCGGGAGCCGCGAGCAGTACTTC
>once|TRBV18|.|TRBJ2-3
CASSPGFASRDTQYF
TGTGCCAGCTCACCAGGTTTTGCGTCGCGGGATACGCAGTATTTT
>.|TRBV20-1|.|TRBJ2-5
CNALEEGTWETQYF
TGTAATGCTTTGGAGGAAGGAACCTGGGAGACCCAGTACTTC
>.|TRBV2|.|TRBJ1-3
CASSGAQGQSGNTIYF
TGTGCCAGCAGTGGGGCGCAGGGACAATCTGGAAACACCATATATTTT
>.|TRBV24-1|.|TRBJ2-3
CATSDTVASTDTQYF
TGTGCCACCAGCGACACGGTGGCTAGCACAGATACGCAGTATTTT
>few|TRBV9|.|TRBJ2-7
CASSPGEAAGAIEQYF
TGTGCCAGCAGCCCGGGGGAAGCGGCCGGTGCGATCGAGCAGTACTTC
>few|TRBV5-6|.|TRBJ2-5
CASSPHPGYQETQYF
TGTGCCAGCAGCCCACACCCCGGGTACCAAGAGACCCAGTACTTC
>.|TRBV6-5|.|TRBJ1-2
CAISEWETDLGYTF
TGTGCCATCAGTGAGTGGGAGACCGATCTGGGCTACACCTTC
>medium-sized|TRBV7-7|.|TRBJ2-7
CASSFGGSYEQYF
TGTGCCAGCAGCTTTGGCGGCTCCTACGAGCAGTACTTC
>medium-sized|TRBV24-1|TRBD2|TRBJ2-1
CATSDFGGVAGIDEQFF
TGTGCCACCAGTGATTTCGGCGGGGTAGCGGGAATCGATGAGCAGTTCTTC
>.|TRBV7-9|.|TRBJ1-2
CASSLGRAWGYTF
TGTGCCAGCAGCCTAGGAAGGGCCTGGGGCTACACCTTC
>few|TRBV27|.|TRBJ1-4
CASSHGNEKLFF
TGTGCCAGCAGTCATGGGAATGAAAAACTGTTTTTT
>.|TRBV7-6|TRBD1|TRBJ1-1
CASSLPDRLNTEAFF
TGTGCCAGCAGCTTACCGGACAGGTTGAACACTGAAGCTTTCTTT
>many|TRBV25-1|.|TRBJ2-1
CASSAPNLPGGPDEQFF
TGTGCCAGCAGTGCGCCGAACTTACCCGGAGGGCCCGATGAGCAGTTCTTC
>many|TRBV6-5|.|TRBJ2-3
CASSRGTVYTDTQYF
TGTGCCAGCAGTCGCGGGACAGTATACACAGATACGCAGTATTTT
>.|TRBV12-3/TRBV12-4|.|TRBJ2-2
CASSSNAGELFF
TGTGCCAGCAGTTCGAACGCCGGGGAGCTGTTTTTT
>many|TRBV12-3/TRBV12-4|.|TRBJ1-1
CASSPHLGGLDTEAFF
TGTGCCAGCAGTCCTCATCTCGGGGGGCTAGACACTGAAGCTTTCTTT
>once|TRBV7-2|.|TRBJ1-1
CASSFFGSVTEAFF
TGTGCCAGCAGCTTTTTTGGGTCGGTCACTGAAGCTTTCTTT